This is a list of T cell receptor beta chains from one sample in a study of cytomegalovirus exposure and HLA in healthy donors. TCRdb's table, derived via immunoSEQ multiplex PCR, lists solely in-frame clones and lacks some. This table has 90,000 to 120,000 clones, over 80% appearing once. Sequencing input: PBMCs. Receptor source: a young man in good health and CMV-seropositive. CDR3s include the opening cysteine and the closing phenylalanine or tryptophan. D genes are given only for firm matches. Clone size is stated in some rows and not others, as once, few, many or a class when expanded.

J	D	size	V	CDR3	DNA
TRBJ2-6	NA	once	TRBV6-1	CASPGSGANGLTF	TGTGCCAGCCCGGGTTCTGGGGCCAACGGCCTGACTTTC
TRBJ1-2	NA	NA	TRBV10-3	CAISEKAGVGYTF	TGTGCCATCAGTGAAAAGGCAGGTGTAGGCTACACCTTC
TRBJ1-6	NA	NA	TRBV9	CASMSGNLGNSPLHF	TGTGCCAGCATGTCGGGAAATTTGGGTAATTCACCCCTCCACTTT
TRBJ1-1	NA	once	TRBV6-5	CASCNHRGNTEAFF	TGTGCCAGCTGTAACCACCGAGGGAACACTGAAGCTTTCTTT
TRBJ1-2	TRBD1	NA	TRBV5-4	CASSSGQGYGYTF	TGTGCCAGCAGCTCTGGACAGGGGTATGGCTACACCTTC
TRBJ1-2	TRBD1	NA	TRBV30	CAWSPHEGGGQGYTF	TGTGCCTGGAGTCCTCATGAAGGGGGCGGGCAGGGCTACACCTTC
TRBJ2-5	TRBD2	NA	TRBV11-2	CASSPKRGGGETQYF	TGTGCCAGCAGCCCCAAGCGGGGGGGCGGTGAGACCCAGTACTTC
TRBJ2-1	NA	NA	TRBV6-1	CASSEPTGRAGNEQFF	TGTGCCAGCAGTGAGCCGACCGGTAGGGCGGGCAATGAGCAGTTCTTC
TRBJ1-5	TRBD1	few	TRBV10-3	CAISPDRGQPQHF	TGTGCCATCAGCCCGGACAGGGGACAGCCCCAGCATTTT
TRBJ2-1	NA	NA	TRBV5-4	CASSAGQFF	TGTGCCAGCAGTGCAGGGCAGTTCTTC
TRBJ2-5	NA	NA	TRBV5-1	CASSFRDQETQYF	TGCGCCAGCAGCTTTCGGGATCAAGAGACCCAGTACTTC
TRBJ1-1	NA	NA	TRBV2	CASSVARNTEAFF	TGTGCCAGCAGTGTAGCCCGGAACACTGAAGCTTTCTTT
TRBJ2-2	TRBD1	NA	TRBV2	CASRQGDGGELFF	TGTGCCAGCAGACAGGGGGATGGCGGGGAGCTGTTTTTT
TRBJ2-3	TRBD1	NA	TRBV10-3	CAIRDPQGGTDTQYF	TGTGCCATCAGGGATCCTCAGGGGGGCACAGATACGCAGTATTTT
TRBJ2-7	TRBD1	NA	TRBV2	CASKPGQGLYEQYF	TGTGCCAGCAAACCGGGACAGGGGCTCTACGAGCAGTACTTC
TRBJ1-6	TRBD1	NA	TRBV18	CASSPPNGQGNSPLHF	TGTGCCAGCTCACCACCCAACGGACAGGGTAATTCACCCCTCCACTTT
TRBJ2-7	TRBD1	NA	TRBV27	CASSLWATGVYEQYF	TGTGCCAGCAGTTTATGGGCCACAGGGGTGTACGAGCAGTACTTC
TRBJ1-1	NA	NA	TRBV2	CASSDLKGKAFF	TGTGCCAGCAGTGATCTAAAGGGGAAGGCTTTCTTT
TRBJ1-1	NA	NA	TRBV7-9	CASSLALAKNTEAFF	TGTGCCAGCAGCTTAGCCCTGGCCAAAAACACTGAAGCTTTCTTT
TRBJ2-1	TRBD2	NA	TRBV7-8	CASSLTLAGGPGEQFF	TGTGCCAGCAGCTTAACACTAGCGGGGGGGCCCGGTGAGCAGTTCTTC
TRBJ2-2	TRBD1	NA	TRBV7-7	CASTPGTANTGELFF	TGTGCTAGCACTCCCGGGACAGCGAACACCGGGGAGCTGTTTTTT
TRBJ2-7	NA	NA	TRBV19	CASSDTSYEQYF	TGTGCCAGTAGTGACACTTCCTACGAGCAGTACTTC
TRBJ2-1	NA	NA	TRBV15	CATSQLDMQFF	TGTGCCACCAGCCAGCTAGATATGCAGTTCTTC
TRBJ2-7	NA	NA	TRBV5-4	CASSLQGPYEQYF	TGTGCCAGCAGCTTGCAGGGCCCCTACGAGCAGTACTTC
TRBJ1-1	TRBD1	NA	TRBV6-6	CASSSPGQQSTEAFF	TGTGCCAGCAGTTCTCCGGGACAGCAGAGCACTGAAGCTTTCTTT
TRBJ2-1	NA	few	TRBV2	CASSTGTEQFF	TGTGCCAGCAGTACCGGGACAGAGCAGTTCTTC
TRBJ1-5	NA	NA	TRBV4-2	CASSQDRSDQPQHF	TGTGCCAGCAGCCAAGATCGGAGCGATCAGCCCCAGCATTTT
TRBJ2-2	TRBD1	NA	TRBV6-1	CASSDPPGQGANTGELFF	TGTGCCAGCAGTGATCCCCCGGGACAGGGGGCGAACACCGGGGAGCTGTTTTTT
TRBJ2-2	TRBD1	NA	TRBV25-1	CASRDRGNTGELFF	TGTGCCAGCAGAGACAGGGGAAACACCGGGGAGCTGTTTTTT
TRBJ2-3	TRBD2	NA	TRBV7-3	CASSLRLAGGTDTQYF	TGTGCCAGCAGCTTAAGACTAGCGGGGGGCACAGATACGCAGTATTTT
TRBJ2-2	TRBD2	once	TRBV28	CASSLSFRLAGVDGELFF	TGTGCCAGCAGTTTATCCTTCCGACTAGCGGGGGTGGACGGGGAGCTGTTTTTT
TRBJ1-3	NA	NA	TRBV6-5	CASSYSPGSGNTIYF	TGTGCCAGCAGTTACTCGCCGGGCTCTGGAAACACCATATATTTT
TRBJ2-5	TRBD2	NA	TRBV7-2	CASSLDWTSQETQYF	TGTGCCAGCAGCTTAGATTGGACTAGCCAAGAGACCCAGTACTTC